The 10 T cell receptor beta chains presented below share a single source sample, sequenced in a study of blood T cell repertoires in COVID-19. Profiled with immunoSEQ multiplex PCR; TCRdb holds only in-frame clones, not every one. The sample lists around 260,000 clones, around 87% occurring once. The sequenced sample consisted of peripheral blood. Every receptor here comes from a woman aged 40-49 years who had recovered from COVID-19.

This clone was recorded at least ten times. The CDR3 DNA is TGCGCCAGCAGCCAAGACCCTAACTCACGCGGGATCTCTGGGGCCAACGTCCTGACTTTC. Amino acid sequence: CASSQDPNSRGISGANVLTF. The chain employs TRBV4-3 and TRBJ2-6; D may be TRBD2 (6 bases). Looked up from germline, CDR1 is LGHNA and CDR2 is YSLEER. CDR3 size: 20 residues. The germline V and J ends were trimmed by 0 bases and 0 bases, with 18 bases remaining between them.

The CDR3 nucleotides are TGTGCCAGCAGCTTCTCTCGAGGAGTGCAAGAGACCCAGTACTTC. Residues: CASSFSRGVQETQYF. The rearrangement joins TRBV11-2 to TRBJ2-5; unclear D gene. The CDR3 contains 15 residues. Trimming removed 3 bases at V and 2 bases at J, with 13 bases between. The germline gives CDR1 SGHAT, CDR2 FQNNGV.

The V gene is TRBV7-8, the J gene TRBJ2-4, with D possibly TRBD2 on 6 matching bases. Deletions cut 5 bases from V and 0 bases from J, with 11 bases between. Germline CDR1 and CDR2: SGHVS and FQNEAQ. The CDR3 is made up of 15 amino acids. The CDR3 nucleotides are TGTGCCAGCAGCGGGGGGACGGGAGCCAAAAACATTCAGTACTTC. It specifies CASSGGTGAKNIQYF.

This clone was observed a single time. The chain is built from TRBV6-5 and TRBJ2-3, with D perhaps TRBD1 (7 bases). V lost 7 bases and J lost 3, with 17 bases in between. This CDR3 has 15 residues. CDR1 is MNHEY, CDR2 SVGAGI, per germline. The CDR3 reads CASTTGAGGTDTQYF. The CDR3 DNA reads as TGTGCCAGCACTACAGGGGCAGGGGGGACAGATACGCAGTATTTT.

The chain recombines TRBV3-1 (or the pseudogene TRBV3-2) with TRBJ1-5; D gene uncertain. Germline lookup yields CDR1 LGHDT and CDR2 YNNKEL (reference sequence). V lost 0 bases to trimming and J lost 7 bases, with 7 bases between them. The CDR3 sequence is 13 residues long. CDR3: CASSQDEKQPQHF. The CDR3 bases are TGTGCCAGCAGCCAAGATGAGAAACAGCCCCAGCATTTT.

A word on this clone: Mismatch with germline at one junction end may stem from a read error. This chain joins TRBV2 and TRBJ1-2; TRBD1 is a possible D gene (5 bases). The CDR3 totals 15 residues. The germline gives CDR1 SNHLY, CDR2 FYNNEI. This CDR3 is CASSEAAKGWYGYTF. In DNA form, the CDR3 reads TGTGCCAGCAGCGAAGCCGCCAAGGGGTGGTATGGCTACACCTTC.

The chain has TRBV19 and TRBJ1-3, with a possible D match to TRBD1 (5 bases). Germline V lookup: CDR1 LNHDA, CDR2 SQIVND (reference sequence). V was trimmed by 5 bases and J by 0 bases, leaving 14 bases between them. The CDR3 runs 16 residues. This chain's CDR3 is CASSRPTVLSGNTIYF. In DNA, the CDR3 is TGTGCCAGTAGTCGACCGACAGTTCTCTCTGGAAACACCATATATTTT.

The rearrangement uses TRBV2 and TRBJ1-1, with D perhaps TRBD1 (5 bases). Trimming cost V 6 bases and J 4 bases, with 24 bases left between them. The germline CDR1 and CDR2 sequences are SNHLY and FYNNEI. The CDR3 sequence is 17 residues long. CDR3 bases: TGTGCCAGCAGCCCAACAGCACGGGGGTGGTCTGGCACTGAAGCTTTCTTT. As protein: CASSPTARGWSGTEAFF.

This chain links TRBV5-1 with TRBJ2-5; perhaps TRBD1 as D (5 bases). Germline CDR1 reads SGHRS; CDR2 reads YFSETQ. The CDR3 has 16 residues. Deletions cut 0 bases from V and 0 bases from J, with 12 bases between. The CDR3 DNA follows: TGCGCCAGCAGCTTGGAGCGACAGTTGTACCAAGAGACCCAGTACTTC. Its translation: CASSLERQLYQETQYF.

The V and J genes are TRBV27 and TRBJ1-1, with 9 bases identical to TRBD1. J gave up 6 bases and V 6 bases, and 8 bases lay outside the gene matches. CDR3 length: 14 residues. Germline V gene data show CDR1 as MNHEY and CDR2 as SMNVEV (reference sequence). CDR3 sequence reads: CASRMNRGRAEAFF. In DNA form, the CDR3 reads TGTGCCAGCAGGATGAACAGGGGGCGGGCTGAAGCTTTCTTT.